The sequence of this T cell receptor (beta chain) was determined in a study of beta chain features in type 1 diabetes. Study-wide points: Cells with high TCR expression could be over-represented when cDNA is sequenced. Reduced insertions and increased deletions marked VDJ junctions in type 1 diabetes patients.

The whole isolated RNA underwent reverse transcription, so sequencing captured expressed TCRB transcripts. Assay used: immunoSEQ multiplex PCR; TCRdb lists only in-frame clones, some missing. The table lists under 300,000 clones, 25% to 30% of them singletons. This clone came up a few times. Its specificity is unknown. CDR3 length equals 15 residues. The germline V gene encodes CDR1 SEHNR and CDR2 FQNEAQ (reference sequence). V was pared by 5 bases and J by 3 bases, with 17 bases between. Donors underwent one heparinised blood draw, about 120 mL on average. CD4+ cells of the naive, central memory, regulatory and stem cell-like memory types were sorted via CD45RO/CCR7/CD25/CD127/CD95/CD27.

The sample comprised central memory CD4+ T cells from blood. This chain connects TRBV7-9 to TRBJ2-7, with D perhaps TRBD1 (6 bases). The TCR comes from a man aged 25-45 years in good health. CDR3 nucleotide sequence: TGTGCCAGCAGCGCGCCGGGACATCGTGTCTACGAGCAGTACTTC. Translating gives CASSAPGHRVYEQYF.